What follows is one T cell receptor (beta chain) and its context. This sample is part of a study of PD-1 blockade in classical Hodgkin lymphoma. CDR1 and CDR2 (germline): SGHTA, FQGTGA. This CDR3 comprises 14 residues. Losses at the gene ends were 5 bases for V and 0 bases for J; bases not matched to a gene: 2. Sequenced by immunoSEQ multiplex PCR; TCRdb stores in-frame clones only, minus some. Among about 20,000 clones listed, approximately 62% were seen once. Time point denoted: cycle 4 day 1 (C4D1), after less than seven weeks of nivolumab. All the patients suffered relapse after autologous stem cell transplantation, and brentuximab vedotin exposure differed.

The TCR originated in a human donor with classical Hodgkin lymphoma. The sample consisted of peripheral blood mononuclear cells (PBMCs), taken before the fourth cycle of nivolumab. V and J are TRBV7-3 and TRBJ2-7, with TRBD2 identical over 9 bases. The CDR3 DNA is TGTGCCAGCAGCCTTAGCGGGAGCTCCTACGAGCAGTACTTC. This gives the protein CASSLSGSSYEQYF.